The clone carrying this TCR beta chain has just one count. V gave up 1 base and J gave up 5 bases; unmatched junction bases: 5. Germline CDR1 and CDR2: KGHSH and LQKENI. The length of the CDR3 is 15 residues. These data originate in a study of blood T cell repertoires in COVID-19. Per the study methods: Reference gene primer amplification gave estimated nucleated cell counts. Sequenced by immunoSEQ multiplex PCR; TCRdb stores in-frame clones only, minus some. The V and J calls and the clone size are those of that table, but D and trimming were determined from the DNA. The top ten clones hold roughly 2.8% of a sample with under 400,000 clones, roughly nine tenths of them seen once.

The TCR sequence derives from a woman in her 30s with COVID-19, enrolled during active disease. This sequence joins TRBV18 and TRBJ2-5, with TRBD1 identical over 9 bases. The source material was peripheral blood. CDR3 nucleotide sequence: TGTGCCAGCTCACCACGGGGACAGGGATTCGAGACCCAGTACTTC. This translates into CASSPRGQGFETQYF.